A single sample gave rise to the 27 T cell receptor beta chains below, sequenced in a study of tumor-infiltrating lymphocytes in glioblastoma multiforme. TCRB libraries came from RNA via three nested multiplex PCR rounds. Via MiXCR, TCRdb re-called the multiplex PCR reads, giving one row per CDR3 protein. This table has 13,000 or so distinct CDR3 sequences, almost 65% appearing once. Sequenced material: brain tumor tissue. The receptors shown here come from a male donor with glioblastoma.

A remark on this clonotype: A read error may produce the germline difference seen at one junction end. The chain uses TRBV20-1 and TRBJ2-5, with D possibly matching TRBD1 (6 bases). This CDR3 comprises 12 residues. Germline lookup yields CDR1 DFQATT and CDR2 SNEGSKA (reference sequence). The CDR3 sequence is CSARRGQDTQYF. The CDR3 DNA follows: TGCAGTGCTAGACGGGGACAAGATACCCAGTACTTC.

The V gene is TRBV11-2, the J gene TRBJ2-2; D may be TRBD2 (5 bases). V was cut by 10 bases and J by 5 bases, with 11 bases left in between. This CDR3 comprises 12 residues. Per the germline V gene, CDR1 is SGHAT and CDR2 is FQNNGV. The CDR3 sequence is CAISLGTGELFF. The CDR3 DNA sequence: TGTGCCATATCACTAGGGACCGGGGAGCTGTTTTTT.

This clonotype was seen once. The junction does not match germline at one end; this may be a read error. The V gene is TRBV20-1, the J gene TRBJ1-4, with unresolved D. The germline V gene has CDR1 DFQATT and CDR2 SNEGSKA (reference sequence). This CDR3 is built from 15 residues. CDR3 region: CSARGVRAVDEKLFF. CDR3 in DNA: TGCAGTGCTAGAGGTGTGCGGGCTGTGGATGAAAAATTGTTTTTT.

The chain is built from TRBV20-1 and TRBJ2-2; 7 nucleotides agree with TRBD2. Germline V lookup: CDR1 DFQATT, CDR2 SNEGSKA (reference sequence). The trim removed 5 bases at V and 6 bases at J, leaving 15 bases unmatched. The CDR3 is 16 residues long. The CDR3 loop reads CSAQAEAGVESGELFF. The CDR3 nucleotides are TGCAGTGCTCAGGCGGAGGCGGGAGTAGAATCCGGGGAGCTGTTTTTT.

The table lists this clonotype with a few counts. V gene TRBV11-2 combines with J gene TRBJ1-4; TRBD1 matches at 7 bases. Germline V gene data show CDR1 as SGHAT and CDR2 as FQNNGV. The CDR3 contains 12 residues. The ends lost 6 bases at V and 12 bases at J; junction bases unmatched: 7. CDR3 coding DNA: TGTGCCAGCAGTCGAGACAGGGACGAACTGTTTTTT. Translated, it gives CASSRDRDELFF.

This clonotype was found a few times. Germline and junction disagree at one end, which may indicate a read error. The genes are TRBV4-1 and TRBJ2-7; 7 bases are shared with TRBD2. There are 16 residues in the CDR3. From germline, CDR1 is MGHRA and CDR2 YSYEKL. The CDR3 reads CTSSQNPLGGPGEQYF. The CDR3 DNA reads as TGCACCAGCAGCCAAAATCCTTTGGGAGGGCCAGGGGAGCAGTACTTC.

Relative to its sample, this clonotype is medium-sized. This chain uses TRBV6-1 with TRBJ2-1, with D possibly TRBD1 on 5 matching bases. Germline CDR1 and CDR2: MNHNS and SASEGT. Between the trimmed V and J ends, which lost 6 bases and 5 bases, there was a span of 14 bases. The CDR3 extends over 14 amino acids. The CDR3 nucleotides read TGTGCCAGCAGCCTAGAGACAGTACACAATGAGCAGTTCTTC. Its protein product is CASSLETVHNEQFF.

This sequence joins TRBV5-1 and TRBJ1-4; the match to TRBD1 covers 8 bases. Germline CDR1 is SGHRS and CDR2 is YFSETQ. The J segment lost 4 bases and the V segment lost 0 bases, leaving 5 bases of the junction unmatched. CDR3 length: 16 amino acids. CDR3 loop: CASSLDRGSVNEKLFF. The CDR3 DNA follows: TGCGCCAGCAGCTTGGACAGGGGGTCAGTTAATGAAAAACTGTTTTTT.

The rearrangement links TRBV20-1 to TRBJ2-7; no definite D call. The CDR3 is 14 amino acids. Deletions cut 4 bases from V and 5 bases from J, with 18 bases between. Germline CDR1 is DFQATT and CDR2 is SNEGSKA (reference sequence). The CDR3 DNA is TGCAGTGCTACGGAGAGGCTAACTGGGAACGAGCAGTACTTC. Its protein is CSATERLTGNEQYF.

The chain couples TRBV6-5 to TRBJ2-2; 7 bases match TRBD2. This CDR3 is built from 15 residues. The germline V gene has CDR1 MNHEY and CDR2 SVGAGI. J lost 4 bases, V lost 2 bases, and 4 bases had no gene match. The CDR3 nucleotides read TGTGCCAGCAGTTACGTCGCGGGAGTCACCGGGGAGCTGTTTTTT. This codes for CASSYVAGVTGELFF.

As to this clonotype: Since no conserved phenylalanine or tryptophan closes the CDR3, a read error is the likely cause. The limits of the CDR3 on the DNA are not certain, so only TCRdb's listed CDR3 is given. The V call is TRBV29-1, the J call TRBJ2-1; the table's D call, TRBD1, was not checked against the DNA. The CDR3 extends over 15 residues, inclusive of both ends. Germline V gene lookup returns CDR1 SQVTM and CDR2 ANQGSEA. The CDR3 loop is CSSLRLGDSYNEQCV.

This clonotype was counted once. The rearrangement joins TRBV11-2 to TRBJ1-1; D perhaps matches TRBD1 (6 bases). The ends were cut back, 5 bases at V and 4 bases at J, with 14 bases in the middle. The CDR3 contains 14 residues. The germline gives CDR1 SGHAT, CDR2 FQNNGV. The CDR3, as DNA: TGTGCCAGCAGCCCACACAGGGAATCCACTGAAGCTTTCTTT. Translation gives CASSPHRESTEAFF. Variable domain in full (rest from reference TRBV11-2 and TRBJ1-1): EAGVAQSPRYKIIEKRQSVAFWCNPISGHATLYWYQQILGQGPKLLIQFQNNGVVDDSQLPKDRFSAERLKGVDSTLKIQPAKLEDSAVYLCASSPHRESTEAFFGQGTRLTVV.

This clonotype is labeled medium-sized. J is TRBJ2-5 and V is TRBV12-3 or TRBV12-4; D gene unclear. The CDR3 runs to 11 residues. V lost 3 bases, J lost 5 bases, and 4 bases lay in between. The CDR3 reads CASSFLETQYF. The DNA of the CDR3 is TGTGCCAGCAGTTTCTTGGAGACCCAGTACTTC.

Turning to this clonotype: Mismatch with germline at one junction end may stem from a read error. The chain employs TRBV6-5 and TRBJ2-3, with unresolved D. CDR3 length equals 15 residues. Germline CDR1 MNHEY, CDR2 SVGAGI. The CDR3 bases are TGTGGCAGCAGTCCCTCCTGGTCTTACACAGATACGCAGTATTTT. Protein product: CGSSPSWSYTDTQYF.

This clonotype is judged medium-sized. J is TRBJ2-6 and V is TRBV5-4; D is unresolved. V gave up 2 bases and J gave up 4 bases, with 10 bases separating them. CDR3 length: 15 amino acids. The germline V gene encodes CDR1 SGHNT and CDR2 YYREEE (reference sequence). CDR3 nucleotide sequence: TGTGCCAGCAGCTTCGCGTTAACCGGGGCCAACGTCCTGACTTTC. It yields the protein CASSFALTGANVLTF. Variable domain in full (rest from reference TRBV5-4 and TRBJ2-6): ETGVTQSPTHLIKTRGQQVTLRCSSQSGHNTVSWYQQALGQGPQFIFQYYREEENGRGNFPPRFSGLQFPNYSSELNVNALELDDSALYLCASSFALTGANVLTFGAGSRLTVL.

This sequence joins TRBV11-2 and TRBJ2-1; 7 bases line up with TRBD1. The trim removed 3 bases at V and 6 bases at J, leaving 2 bases unmatched. Germline CDR1 SGHAT, CDR2 FQNNGV. The length of the CDR3 is 13 residues. CDR3 sequence (DNA): TGTGCCAGCAGCTTGACAGGGAGCAATGAGCAGTTCTTC. This encodes CASSLTGSNEQFF.

Note on this clonotype: The junction differs from germline at one of its ends, possibly a read error. The chain links TRBV11-2 to TRBJ2-7; D not resolved. CDR3 length: 15 residues. Germline CDR1 SGHAT, CDR2 FQNNGV. The CDR3 nucleotides read TGTGCCAGCAGCCTAGGGTCTCAAGCCTCCTACGGGCAGTACTTC. Translated, it gives CASSLGSQASYGQYF.

J is TRBJ1-1 and V is TRBV4-1; D unresolved. The CDR3 contains 13 residues. V was pared by 0 bases and J by 14 bases, with 16 bases between. The germline CDR1 and CDR2 sequences are MGHRA and YSYEKL. CDR3 residues: CASSQEISAESFF. In DNA form, the CDR3 reads TGCGCCAGCAGCCAAGAGATTTCGGCTGAATCCTTCTTT.

This clonotype occurred a few times. The chain has TRBV11-2 and TRBJ2-7, with 7 bases lining up with TRBD2. The J segment lost 2 bases and the V segment lost 5 bases, leaving 3 bases of the junction unmatched. Per germline, CDR1 SGHAT and CDR2 FQNNGV. CDR3 size: 13 residues. CDR3 DNA: TGTGCCAGCAGCCTTCGGGAGGCCTACGAGCAGTACTTC. Its translation: CASSLREAYEQYF.

With regard to this clonotype: One end of the junction is discordant with germline, which a read error may explain. This sequence joins TRBV30 and TRBJ2-7, with a possible D match to TRBD1 (6 bases). The CDR3 covers 15 residues. The V gene's germline CDR1 is GTSNPN and CDR2 SVGIG (reference sequence). The DNA of the CDR3 is TGTGCCTGGAGTGGAGGGACAAGGGCCGGCTACGGGCAGTACTTC. It yields the protein CAWSGGTRAGYGQYF.

This clonotype was found once. A read error may be the cause here, since a much bigger clone is one base away. The chain joins TRBV29-1 to TRBJ2-1; possible D gene TRBD1, 6 bases. Germline V CDR1 and CDR2: SQVTM, ANQGSEA. Trimming left V 7 bases short and J 2 bases short, with 15 bases between. The CDR3 runs 14 residues. The CDR3 DNA reads TGCAGCGCCAGCCAGGGGAAGCCCTACAATGAGCAGTTCTTC. Translated, it gives CSASQGKPYNEQFF.

This clonotype was observed a handful of times. The chain employs TRBV29-1 and TRBJ1-1, with 8 bases lining up with TRBD1. Germline V lookup: CDR1 SQVTM, CDR2 ANQGSEA. Trimming removed 6 bases from V and 6 bases from J; junction bases left unmatched: 6. The length of the CDR3 is 12 residues. The CDR3: CSVRQGTPEAFF. In DNA, the CDR3 is TGCAGCGTGAGACAGGGGACCCCTGAAGCTTTCTTT.

The genes are TRBV29-1 and TRBJ1-1, with 10 nucleotides matching TRBD1. Per the germline V gene, CDR1 is SQVTM and CDR2 is ANQGSEA. V lost 1 base, J lost 9 bases, and 8 bases stayed unmatched. This CDR3 contains 14 residues. In DNA, the CDR3 is TGCAGCGTTGAAGTCACCCCGACAGGGGGCAAAGCTTTCTTT. Its protein product is CSVEVTPTGGKAFF.

The sample holds many counts of this clonotype. The V and J genes are TRBV11-2 and TRBJ2-5; 7 bases line up with TRBD1. The CDR3 sequence is 14 residues long. V was pared by 5 bases and J by 4 bases, with 7 bases of the junction left unmatched. CDR1 and CDR2 (germline): SGHAT, FQNNGV. The CDR3 is CASSRQGVTETQYF. The CDR3, as DNA: TGTGCCAGCAGCCGACAGGGAGTAACAGAGACCCAGTACTTC. The complete variable domain, with remaining parts taken from reference TRBV11-2 and TRBJ2-5, reads EAGVAQSPRYKIIEKRQSVAFWCNPISGHATLYWYQQILGQGPKLLIQFQNNGVVDDSQLPKDRFSAERLKGVDSTLKIQPAKLEDSAVYLCASSRQGVTETQYFGPGTRLLVL.

The chain employs TRBV20-1 and TRBJ2-2, with D perhaps assigned TRBD1 or TRBD2 (5 bases each). From germline, CDR1 is DFQATT and CDR2 SNEGSKA (reference sequence). V lost 6 bases and J 2 bases, leaving 7 bases between the germline ends. This CDR3 contains 12 residues. The CDR3 loop is CSAGPNTGELFF. The CDR3 DNA is TGCAGTGCGGGACCCAACACCGGGGAGCTGTTTTTT.

This clonotype was detected once. One end of the junction is discordant with germline, which a read error may explain. The V and J genes are TRBV20-1 and TRBJ2-7, with 8 bases matching TRBD2. The germline V gene encodes CDR1 DFQATT and CDR2 SNEGSKA (reference sequence). CDR3 size: 15 residues. The CDR3 sequence: CNVRDPSGSIYKQYF. The CDR3 nucleotides are TGCAATGTCAGGGACCCCAGCGGGAGTATCTACAAGCAGTACTTC.

With respect to this clonotype: One end of the junction is discordant with germline, which a read error may explain. V usage is TRBV12-3 or TRBV12-4 and J usage is TRBJ1-1; D remains ambiguous. The CDR3 contains 14 residues. CDR3 protein: CASSLRHLNTEAYF. The CDR3, as DNA: TGTGCCAGCAGTTTAAGACACCTGAACACTGAAGCTTACTTT.